What follows describes a single T cell receptor beta chain. What it recognizes is unknown. The data derive from a study of radiotherapy plus CTLA-4 blockade in lung cancer. Study information: Of all patients, under 20% responded objectively and roughly 31% showed disease control. Broader study findings: How blood T cell clones changed early, along with interferon-beta, reportedly forecast response best. In blood, after radiotherapy plus ipilimumab, tumor-derived TCR clones expanded.

Patients had chemo-refractory metastatic non-small-cell lung cancer and received focal radiation plus CTLA-4 blockade that used ipilimumab. This CDR3 is built from 16 residues. In germline, CDR1 is SGHTA, CDR2 FQGNSA. V was pared by 0 bases and J by 2 bases, with 14 bases between. Sequenced by immunoSEQ multiplex PCR; TCRdb stores in-frame clones only, minus some. The table shows some 110,000 clones, with 75% to 80% occurring only once. The gene calls are TRBV7-2 and TRBJ2-7; D is possibly TRBD2 (6 bases). The sample in question was peripheral blood, obtained from a patient treated with radiotherapy plus ipilimumab. The receptor comes from a human donor with non-small cell lung cancer who had a partial response to radiotherapy plus ipilimumab. The CDR3 is CASSLAILAGTYEQYF. Written as DNA, the CDR3 is TGTGCCAGCAGCTTAGCGATTTTGGCGGGGACCTACGAGCAGTACTTC.